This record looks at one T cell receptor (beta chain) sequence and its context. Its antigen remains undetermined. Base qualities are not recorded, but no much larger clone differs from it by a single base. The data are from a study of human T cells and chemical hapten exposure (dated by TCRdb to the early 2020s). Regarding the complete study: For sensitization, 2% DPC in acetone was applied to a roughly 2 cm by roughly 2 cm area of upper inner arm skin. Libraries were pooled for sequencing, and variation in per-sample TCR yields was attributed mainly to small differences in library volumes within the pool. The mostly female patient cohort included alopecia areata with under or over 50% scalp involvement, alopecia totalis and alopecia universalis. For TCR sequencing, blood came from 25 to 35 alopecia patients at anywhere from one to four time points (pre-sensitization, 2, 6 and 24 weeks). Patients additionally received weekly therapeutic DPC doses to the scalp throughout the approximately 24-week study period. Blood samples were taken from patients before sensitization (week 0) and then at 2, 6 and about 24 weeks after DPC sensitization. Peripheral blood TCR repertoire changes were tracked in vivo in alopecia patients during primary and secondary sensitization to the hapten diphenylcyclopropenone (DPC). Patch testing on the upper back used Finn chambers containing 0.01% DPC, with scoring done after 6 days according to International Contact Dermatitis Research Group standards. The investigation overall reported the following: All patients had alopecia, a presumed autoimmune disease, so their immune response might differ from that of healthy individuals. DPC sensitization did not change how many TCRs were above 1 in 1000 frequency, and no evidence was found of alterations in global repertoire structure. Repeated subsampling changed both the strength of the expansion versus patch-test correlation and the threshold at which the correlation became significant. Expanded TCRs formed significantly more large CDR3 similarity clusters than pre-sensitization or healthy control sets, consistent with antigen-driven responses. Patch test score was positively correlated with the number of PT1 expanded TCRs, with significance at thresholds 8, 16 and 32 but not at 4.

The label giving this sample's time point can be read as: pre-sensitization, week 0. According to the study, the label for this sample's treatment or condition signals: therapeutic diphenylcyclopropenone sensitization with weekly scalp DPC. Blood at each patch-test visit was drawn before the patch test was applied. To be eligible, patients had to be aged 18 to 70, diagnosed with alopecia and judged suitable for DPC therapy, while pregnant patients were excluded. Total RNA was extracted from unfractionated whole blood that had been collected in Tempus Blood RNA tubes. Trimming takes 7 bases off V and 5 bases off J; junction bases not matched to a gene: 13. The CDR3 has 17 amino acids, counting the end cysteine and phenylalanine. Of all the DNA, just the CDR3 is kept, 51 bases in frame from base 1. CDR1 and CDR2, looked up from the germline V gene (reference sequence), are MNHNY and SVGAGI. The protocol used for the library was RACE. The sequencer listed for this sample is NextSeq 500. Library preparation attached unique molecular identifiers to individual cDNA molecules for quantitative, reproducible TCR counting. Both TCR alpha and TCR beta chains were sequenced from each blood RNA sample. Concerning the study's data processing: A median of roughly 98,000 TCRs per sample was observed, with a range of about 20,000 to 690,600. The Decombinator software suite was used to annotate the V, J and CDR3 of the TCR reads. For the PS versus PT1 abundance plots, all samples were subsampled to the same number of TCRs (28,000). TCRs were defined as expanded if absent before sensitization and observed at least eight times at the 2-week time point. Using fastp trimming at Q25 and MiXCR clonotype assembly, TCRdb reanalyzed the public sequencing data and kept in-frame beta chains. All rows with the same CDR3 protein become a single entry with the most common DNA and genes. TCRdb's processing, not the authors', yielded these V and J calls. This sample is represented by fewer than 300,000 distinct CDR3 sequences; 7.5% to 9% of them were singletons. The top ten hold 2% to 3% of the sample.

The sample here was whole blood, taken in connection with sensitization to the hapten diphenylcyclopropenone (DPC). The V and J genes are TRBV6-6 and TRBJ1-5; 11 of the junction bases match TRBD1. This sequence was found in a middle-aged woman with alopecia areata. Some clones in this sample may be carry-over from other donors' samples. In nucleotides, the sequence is TGTGCCAGCACTCGCGGGTCGGGACAGGGGGTACATCAGCCCCAGCATTTT. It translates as CASTRGSGQGVHQPQHF.